These T cell receptor beta chains were read from a single sample in a study of T cell repertoires in cytomegalovirus infection. TCRdb passed the reads through MiXCR, listing each CDR3 protein once. The sample records around 530,000 distinct CDR3 sequences, about 26% being singletons. The sequenced sample was PBMCs. The receptor set was obtained from a human donor in good health (CMV status not recorded). Some clones in this sample may be carry-over from other donors' samples. Each CDR3 is given with its conserved first and last residue. The D gene is left open where the match is weak. Rows give clone size only sometimes, using once, few, many, or a class for an expanded clone.

clone size,V gene,J gene,D gene,CDR3 DNA,CDR3 protein
few,TRBV12-3/TRBV12-4,TRBJ2-7,TRBD1,TGTGCCAGCAGCCGGGACAGGTGGGCCTACGAGCAGTACTTC,CASSRDRWAYEQYF
NA,TRBV10-3,TRBJ2-7,NA,TGTGCCATCAGTGGGGATAGCTATCAGGAGCAGTACTTC,CAISGDSYQEQYF
NA,TRBV28,TRBJ2-7,NA,TGTGCCAGCACCGATTCCGGGACGGGCTCCTACGAGCAGTACTTC,CASTDSGTGSYEQYF
few,TRBV4-1,TRBJ2-3,NA,TGCGCCAGCAGCCAAGAAGGGGTGGTGGGCACAGATACGCAGTATTTT,CASSQEGVVGTDTQYF
NA,TRBV2,TRBJ2-2,NA,TGTGCCAGCAGTCCGCGGGACCTAATAGACACCGGGGAGCTGTTTTTT,CASSPRDLIDTGELFF
once,TRBV3-1,TRBJ1-2,TRBD1,TGTGCCAGCAGCCCCCGACAGGGGTTTGGCTACACCTTC,CASSPRQGFGYTF
NA,TRBV5-4,TRBJ2-7,TRBD2,TGTGCCAGCAGCTTGAAACAAGCGGGAGTCCGCGAGCAGTACTTC,CASSLKQAGVREQYF
few,TRBV7-9,TRBJ2-5,NA,TGTGCCAGCAGCCCCGCCGGGAGTGATCAAGAGACCCAGTACTTC,CASSPAGSDQETQYF
few,TRBV7-9,TRBJ2-3,NA,TGTGCCAGCAGAACGGAGGGAGATACGCAGTATTTT,CASRTEGDTQYF
NA,TRBV12-3/TRBV12-4,TRBJ1-2,NA,TGTGCCAGCAGCCAAGACTCCCTCGGGCCTCAAAATGGCTACACCTTC,CASSQDSLGPQNGYTF
few,TRBV11-2,TRBJ2-1,NA,TGTGCCAGCAGCCGACACGAGGGACCGCGGGGGCCTTTGCTTGGCAATGAGCAGTTCTTC,CASSRHEGPRGPLLGNEQFF
NA,TRBV9,TRBJ2-2,NA,TGTGCCAGCAGCCCTCCCGCCGGGAGAAATGGCGGGGAGCTGTTTTTT,CASSPPAGRNGGELFF
NA,TRBV6-2/TRBV6-3,TRBJ2-1,TRBD2,TGTGCCAGCAGAGCGGGAGGGCGCTCCTACAATGAGCAGTTCTTC,CASRAGGRSYNEQFF
few,TRBV7-9,TRBJ2-3,TRBD2,TGTGCCAGCAGCTCACCCCTGACTAGCGGGGAGAGCACAGATACGCAGTATTTT,CASSSPLTSGESTDTQYF
few,TRBV7-2,TRBJ1-5,NA,TGTGCCAGCAGCTTTCAGGGGAGGACTCAGCCCCAGCATTTT,CASSFQGRTQPQHF
NA,TRBV4-1,TRBJ1-1,NA,TGCGCCAGCAGCCAAGAGGACAACAGGGCGAACACTGAAGCTTTCTTT,CASSQEDNRANTEAFF
NA,TRBV30,TRBJ2-2,NA,TGTGCCTGGAGTGTATCGGTCGTGTTCGCGAACACCGGGGAGCTGTTTTTT,CAWSVSVVFANTGELFF
few,TRBV27,TRBJ2-7,NA,TGTGCCAGCAGTTTAATCTGGGGAGACGAGCAGTACTTC,CASSLIWGDEQYF
few,TRBV12-3/TRBV12-4,TRBJ2-1,NA,TGTGCCAGCAGTGGCCGGGCTTTGGGCTACAATGAGCAGTTCTTC,CASSGRALGYNEQFF
once,TRBV15,TRBJ1-2,NA,TGTGCCACCAGCAGAGATCTCGTCGGGGCAGGGCAGGGCTACACCTTC,CATSRDLVGAGQGYTF
few,TRBV7-9,TRBJ1-2,NA,TGTGCCAGCAGCTTATGGGGCAGCGGCTACACCTTC,CASSLWGSGYTF
NA,TRBV6-2/TRBV6-3,TRBJ1-5,NA,TGTGCCAGCAGTACCGATCGACAGGCTAGCAATCAGCCCCAGCATTTT,CASSTDRQASNQPQHF
once,TRBV5-5,TRBJ2-1,TRBD2,TGTGCCAGCAGCGTGGATGGACTAGCGAACAATGAGCAGTTCTTC,CASSVDGLANNEQFF
many,TRBV6-1,TRBJ1-1,NA,TGTGCCAGCACACAGTACACTGAAGCTTTCTTT,CASTQYTEAFF
few,TRBV12-3/TRBV12-4,TRBJ1-1,NA,TGTGCCAGCAGCCTCCCCGAGGGTAGATCCACTGAAGCTTTCTTT,CASSLPEGRSTEAFF
few,TRBV27,TRBJ2-5,NA,TGTGCCAGCAGTGGCGCGGAACAAGAGACCCAGTACTTC,CASSGAEQETQYF
few,TRBV11-2,TRBJ1-3,NA,TGTGCCAGCAGTTTGGCAATGGGAAACACCATATATTTT,CASSLAMGNTIYF
NA,TRBV19,TRBJ2-1,NA,TGTGCCAGTAGTATCGCGAGGGAGCAGTTCTTC,CASSIAREQFF
NA,TRBV7-2,TRBJ2-2,NA,TGTGCCAGCAGCTCCACGAGTTTCACCGGGGAGCTGTTTTTT,CASSSTSFTGELFF
NA,TRBV2,TRBJ1-4,NA,TGTGCCAGCAGTGAAATGGACTCAGCAACTAATGAAAAACTGTTTTTT,CASSEMDSATNEKLFF
NA,TRBV19,TRBJ2-2,NA,TGTGCCAGTACCCCGAGGACCTGGACCGGGGAGCTGTTTTTT,CASTPRTWTGELFF
NA,TRBV4-1,TRBJ2-3,NA,TGCGCCAGCAGCCCCTACTCTGGAGGTCTAGATACGCAGTATTTT,CASSPYSGGLDTQYF
few,TRBV6-5,TRBJ1-2,NA,TGTGCCAGCATGAGCGGATCTAACTATGGCTACACCTTC,CASMSGSNYGYTF
NA,TRBV18,TRBJ1-5,NA,TGTGCCAGCTCACCCTACCCACCCCCGCAGCCCCAGCATTTT,CASSPYPPPQPQHF
once,TRBV6-6,TRBJ2-1,TRBD2,TGTGCCAGCGGGACTAGCGGGAGTGGGGTCCGTGAGCAGTTCTTC,CASGTSGSGVREQFF
few,TRBV28,TRBJ2-7,TRBD2,TGTGCCAGCAGTCCCGGGACTAGCGGCAACTACGAGCAGTACTTC,CASSPGTSGNYEQYF
NA,TRBV28,TRBJ1-3,TRBD1,TGTGCCAGCAGTTCACCGGGACAGGGATCCGGAAACACCATATATTTT,CASSSPGQGSGNTIYF
few,TRBV10-3,TRBJ1-4,TRBD1,TGTGCCATCAGTGATGACGGACAGGGGGTTCAGGGTGAAAAACTGTTTTTT,CAISDDGQGVQGEKLFF
many,TRBV7-2,TRBJ1-3,NA,TGTGCCAGCAGCTTAGAGTGGAGTGTTGGAAACACCATATATTTT,CASSLEWSVGNTIYF
NA,TRBV7-3,TRBJ2-1,NA,TGTGCCAGCAGCTCGACTCGGAGCTCCTACAATGAGCAGTTCTTC,CASSSTRSSYNEQFF
few,TRBV19,TRBJ1-5,TRBD1,TGTGCCAGTAGTAGTCTTAAAATCAACCGGGACAGGGCCCAGCCCCAGCATTTT,CASSSLKINRDRAQPQHF
few,TRBV30,TRBJ1-6,NA,TGTGCCTGGAGGGGAGACGGGGGCTCGGCCCTCCACTTT,CAWRGDGGSALHF
NA,TRBV6-5,TRBJ2-3,NA,TGTGCCAGCAGTTACACGGACCTGACAGATACGCAGTATTTT,CASSYTDLTDTQYF
few,TRBV7-2,TRBJ1-1,NA,TGTGCCAGCAGCAGGGAGGGGTCCGGGTGGATGACTTTCTTT,CASSREGSGWMTFF
medium-sized,TRBV7-2,TRBJ1-5,NA,TGTGCCAGCAGCTTAGTTCAGGGCAGCAATCAGCCCCAGCATTTT,CASSLVQGSNQPQHF
NA,TRBV14,TRBJ1-4,NA,TGTGCCAGCAGCCAAGAGGTTTGGATTACTCCAATGGGTGAAAAACTGTTTTTT,CASSQEVWITPMGEKLFF
many,TRBV7-2,TRBJ2-5,TRBD2,TGTGCCAGCAGCTTAGGAACTAGCGGGATGGAGACCCAGTACTTC,CASSLGTSGMETQYF